The 10 T cell receptor beta chains listed next were all sequenced from one sample in a study of CXCR3-negative and CXCR3-positive naive CD8 T cells. The libraries of TRB cDNA were constructed through 5' RACE using UMI labels. One entry per CDR3 protein, without DNA, is what TCRdb gives after re-calling the 5' RACE reads. The sample yields some 41,000 distinct CDR3 sequences, of which the top ten take up about 11%. Sequenced material: memory CD8+ T cells from blood. These receptors were collected from a human donor in good health. Some clones in this sample may be carry-over from other donors' samples.

The genes are TRBV5-1 and TRBJ2-7; the D call from TCRdb, TRBD1, cannot be confirmed without DNA. The CDR3 spans 16 residues. Germline CDR1 is SGHRS and CDR2 is YFSETQ. The CDR3 sequence is CASSLDPPDTNHEQYF.

The rearrangement links TRBV4-2 to TRBJ2-3; checking the TCRdb D call of TRBD1 is not possible without DNA. The CDR3 is 13 amino acids. Germline V lookup: CDR1 LGHNA, CDR2 YNFKEQ. CDR3 sequence: CASSQGAGGLQYF.

This sequence joins TRBV12-3 or TRBV12-4 and TRBJ2-7; TCRdb lists TRBD1, though no DNA is available to test this call. There are 13 residues in the CDR3. The CDR3 loop reads CASTDRGAYEQYF.

The chain uses TRBV12-3 or TRBV12-4 and TRBJ2-7; TCRdb proposes TRBD1, but this gene call is untestable without DNA. CDR3 length: 15 residues. The CDR3 is CASSSQGGPTYEQYF.

This clonotype shows up as medium-sized by frequency. J is TRBJ1-2 and V is TRBV2; TCRdb picks TRBD1, but there is no DNA to check that call. Germline-derived CDR1 and CDR2 are SNHLY and FYNNEI. The CDR3 runs 11 residues. Here the CDR3 reads CASQGDYGYTF.

The chain joins TRBV4-3 to TRBJ2-2; the TRBD2 assignment by TCRdb is unverifiable without DNA. Germline V gene sequence: CDR1 LGHNA, CDR2 YSLEER. The CDR3 runs 14 residues. The CDR3 is CASSGGLEVGELFF.

The rearrangement uses TRBV6-5 and TRBJ2-4; TCRdb returns TRBD2, unconfirmable since there is no DNA. Germline loops: CDR1 MNHEY, CDR2 SVGAGI. The CDR3 covers 15 residues. The CDR3 here is CASSTHPGTTNIQYF.

The chain recombines TRBV10-3 with TRBJ2-7. Germline V CDR1 and CDR2: ENHRY, SYGVKD. The CDR3 extends over 14 amino acids. The CDR3 here is CAISEGQVVHEQYF.

The chain joins TRBV28 to TRBJ2-5; TCRdb's assignment of TRBD1 cannot be checked, as there is no DNA. The CDR3 extends over 19 amino acids. Germline CDR1 MDHEN, CDR2 SYDVKM. This CDR3 reads CASRRPTGFNGGYQETQYF.

V gene TRBV19 combines with J gene TRBJ2-1; TCRdb's D call of TRBD1 is untestable without DNA. Germline V lookup: CDR1 LNHDA, CDR2 SQIVND (reference sequence). This CDR3 has 13 residues. The CDR3 sequence is CASSPGVYNEQFF.